A single sample is the source of the 28 T cell receptor beta chains below, sequenced in a study of T-cell memory formation after mild COVID-19. TCRdb analysed the 5' RACE reads with MiXCR anew, one entry per CDR3 protein. The sample carries a few hundred thousand distinct CDR3 sequences, more than 9% recorded once. Material for sequencing was PBMCs or a T cell subset sorted from them (not recorded which). Source of these receptors: a young man who had mild COVID-19 (a few samples of this study predate the infection). Cell type and time point are not known.

In this sample, this clonotype turned up a few times. The chain is built from TRBV9 and TRBJ2-3, with a possible D match to TRBD2 (6 bases). Germline assignment: CDR1 SGDLS and CDR2 YYNGEE. V dropped 0 bases and J dropped 1 base, with 9 bases sitting between them. This CDR3 has 15 residues. The CDR3 DNA follows: TGTGCCAGCAGCGTAGTCGGGGGACGCACAGATACGCAGTATTTT. This encodes CASSVVGGRTDTQYF.

This clonotype came up a few times. This chain links TRBV5-6 with TRBJ2-7, with 8 bases aligning to TRBD2. V lost 5 bases to trimming and J lost 1 base; unmatched junction nucleotides: 8. The length of the CDR3 is 15 residues. CDR1 and CDR2 from the germline V gene are SGHDT and YYEEEE. As DNA, the CDR3 is TGTGCCAGCAGACCCACTAGCGGCTTATCCTACGAGCAGTACGTC. As protein: CASRPTSGLSYEQYV.

The chain employs TRBV19 and TRBJ2-3; D possibly corresponds to TRBD2 (6 bases). Per germline, CDR1 LNHDA and CDR2 SQIVND (reference sequence). V was shortened by 2 bases and J by 8 bases, with 14 bases between the two germline ends. CDR3 length equals 14 residues. CDR3 sequence reads: CASSISPHSGTQYF. As DNA, the CDR3 is TGTGCCAGTAGTATATCCCCCCATAGCGGTACGCAGTATTTT.

The chain has TRBV10-3 and TRBJ2-3; 9 bases agree with TRBD2. Germline values: CDR1 ENHRY, CDR2 SYGVKD. This CDR3 has 16 amino acids. Germline trimming cut 0 bases from V and 3 bases from J; bases unmatched to any gene: 4. In DNA, the CDR3 is TGTGCCATCAGTGAGTCGAAACTAGCGGGTACAGATACGCAGTATTTT. Its protein is CAISESKLAGTDTQYF.

This clonotype was found many times. V gene TRBV7-2 combines with J gene TRBJ2-3, with TRBD1 identical over 8 bases. The V gene end was trimmed by 5 bases and the J gene end by 4 bases; junction bases not matched to a gene: 5. The germline V gene has CDR1 SGHTA and CDR2 FQGNSA. The CDR3 is 14 residues long. This CDR3 reads CASSRDRGPDTQYF. In DNA form, the CDR3 reads TGTGCCAGCAGCCGCGACAGGGGCCCAGATACGCAGTATTTT.

This clonotype occurred a few times. The CDR3 sequence: CAISARQQSQPQHF. Here the CDR3 DNA reads TGTGCCATCAGTGCCAGACAGCAGAGCCAGCCCCAGCATTTT. The chain combines TRBV10-3 with TRBJ1-5, with a tentative D call TRBD1 (5 bases). CDR1 is ENHRY, CDR2 SYGVKD, per germline. The CDR3 sequence is 14 residues long. Trimming removed 4 bases from V and 7 bases from J, with 14 bases in between.

This clonotype was recorded a few times. The chain couples TRBV9 to TRBJ2-3; perhaps TRBD1 as D (5 bases). Trimming left V 4 bases short and J 4 bases short, with 22 bases between. CDR3 length: 17 residues. Germline loops: CDR1 SGDLS, CDR2 YYNGEE. In DNA form, the CDR3 reads TGTGCCAGCAGCCCGCAAGGGGCCCCGAGTCCAGCAGATACGCAGTATTTT. Encoded protein: CASSPQGAPSPADTQYF.

This clonotype turned up a few times. The V and J genes are TRBV5-4 and TRBJ2-6; unclear D gene. The germline V gene encodes CDR1 SGHNT and CDR2 YYREEE (reference sequence). The CDR3 totals 15 residues. Trimming pared 4 bases from V and 0 bases from J, leaving 8 bases between. CDR3 amino acids: CASSPEISGANVLTF. DNA for the CDR3: TGTGCCAGCAGCCCGGAGATCTCTGGGGCCAACGTCCTGACTTTC.

The V call is TRBV7-2, the J call TRBJ2-1; D is perhaps TRBD2 (5 bases). CDR3 size: 15 residues. Germline values: CDR1 SGHTA, CDR2 FQGNSA. V gave up 5 bases and J gave up 5 bases, with 16 bases separating them. This CDR3 reads CASSPAAQTNNEQFF. CDR3 nucleotide sequence: TGTGCCAGCAGCCCGGCAGCGCAGACTAACAATGAGCAGTTCTTC. Filled out from reference TRBV7-2 and TRBJ2-1, the complete variable domain reads GAGVSQSPSNKVTEKGKDVELRCDPISGHTALYWYRQSLGQGLEFLIYFQGNSAPDKSGLPSDRFSAERTGGSVSTLTIQRTQQEDSAVYLCASSPAAQTNNEQFFGPGTRLTVL.

This clonotype was seen only a few times. The chain recombines TRBV24-1 with TRBJ2-5; 8 bases are a match to TRBD1. This CDR3 is 12 amino acids long. Trimming took 10 bases from V and 5 from J; bases not matched to a gene: 5. Per the germline V gene, CDR1 is KGHDR and CDR2 is SFDVKD. The CDR3, as DNA: TGTGCCACTGACAGGGGAGATGAGACCCAGTACTTC. Protein sequence: CATDRGDETQYF.

This clonotype was observed a handful of times. The junction does not match germline at one end; this may be a read error. The chain joins TRBV10-1 to TRBJ2-1; D not resolved. Germline-derived CDR1 and CDR2 are WNHNN and SYGVQD (reference sequence). The CDR3 has 13 residues. CDR3 nucleotide sequence: TGCGCCAGCAGTGAAAAGCCCTACGATGAGCAGTTCTTC. Amino acid sequence: CASSEKPYDEQFF.

The V call is TRBV11-1, the J call TRBJ2-1, with 9 bases lining up with TRBD1. The CDR3 consists of 13 residues. The V gene's germline CDR1 is SGHAT and CDR2 FQDESV (reference sequence). V lost 6 bases to trimming and J lost 10 bases; unmatched junction nucleotides: 7. CDR3 nucleotides: TGTGCCAGCAGTGGGGGACAGGGTCGGGAGCAGTTCTTC. It specifies CASSGGQGREQFF.

This clonotype was found a few times. V is TRBV12-3 or TRBV12-4 and J is TRBJ1-5; D perhaps matches TRBD1 (6 bases). Trimming took 7 bases from V and 0 from J, leaving 10 bases between them. This CDR3 has 14 amino acids. This CDR3 reads CASTRTDSNQPQHF. The CDR3 DNA reads TGTGCCAGCACCCGGACAGATAGCAATCAGCCCCAGCATTTT.

This clonotype has just a few counts. V gene TRBV6-2 or TRBV6-3 combines with J gene TRBJ1-1; D is uncertain. The CDR3 sequence is 13 residues long. CDR1 is MNHEY, CDR2 SVGEGT, per germline. V lost 5 bases and J 8 bases, leaving 15 bases between the germline ends. Written as DNA, the CDR3 is TGTGCCAGCAGTCCCCACGAGTCCGGGGAAGCTTTCTTT. This encodes CASSPHESGEAFF.

This clonotype was picked up many times. The chain recombines TRBV24-1 with TRBJ2-3, with TRBD2 identical over 10 bases. CDR1 KGHDR and CDR2 SFDVKD come from the germline V gene. The CDR3 loop spans 16 amino acids. J gave up 6 bases and V 1 base, and 6 bases lay outside the gene matches. The CDR3 DNA reads as TGTGCCACCAGTGATTTAAAGCGGGGGGGAGATGATACGCAGTATTTT. Its protein is CATSDLKRGGDDTQYF.

This chain uses TRBV7-9 with TRBJ1-2, with D perhaps TRBD1 (5 bases). Germline CDR1 and CDR2: SEHNR and FQNEAQ (reference sequence). The CDR3 runs 14 residues. V was shortened by 2 bases and J by 8 bases, with 15 bases between the two germline ends. The CDR3 spells CASSLPSGVGGYTF. In DNA, the CDR3 is TGTGCCAGCAGCTTACCCTCGGGGGTAGGGGGCTACACCTTC.

This clonotype was counted many times. The chain combines TRBV7-9 with TRBJ1-5, with D uncertain. Germline CDR1 and CDR2: SEHNR and FQNEAQ (reference sequence). The CDR3 sequence is 16 residues long. The ends were cut back, 5 bases at V and 1 base at J, with 15 bases in the middle. The CDR3 coding sequence is TGTGCCAGCAGCCGGGCTTTCGGTGAGAGCAATCAGCCCCAGCATTTT. It specifies CASSRAFGESNQPQHF.

The gene calls are TRBV7-2 and TRBJ1-1; a possible D gene is TRBD1 (6 bases). V was shortened by 5 bases and J by 2 bases, with 9 bases between the two germline ends. Germline CDR1 SGHTA, CDR2 FQGNSA. This CDR3 is built from 13 residues. The CDR3 sequence: CASSPDSNTEAFF. The CDR3, as DNA: TGTGCCAGCAGCCCGGACAGTAACACTGAAGCTTTCTTT.

The J gene is TRBJ1-4, the V gene TRBV25-1; D gene ambiguous. V was pared by 3 bases and J by 0 bases, with 11 bases between. The CDR3 length is 16 residues. The germline gives CDR1 MGHDK, CDR2 SYGVNS. DNA for the CDR3: TGTGCCAGCAGTGACGGAGCCATCGCAACTAATGAAAAACTGTTTTTT. Translation: CASSDGAIATNEKLFF.

DNA of the CDR3: TGTGCCAGCAGCTCTCAGGGCCGGGCTGGGGCCAACGTCCTGACTTTC. It is translated as CASSSQGRAGANVLTF. This rearrangement joins TRBV11-2 to TRBJ2-6, with D possibly being TRBD1 (5 bases). The germline V and J ends were trimmed by 4 bases and 2 bases, with 12 bases remaining between them. From germline, CDR1 is SGHAT and CDR2 FQNNGV. This CDR3 has 16 amino acids.

This clonotype was detected many times. The rearrangement uses TRBV7-9 and TRBJ2-5; TRBD1 matches at 7 bases. Germline CDR1 and CDR2: SEHNR and FQNEAQ (reference sequence). With V trimmed by 2 bases and J by 2 bases, 2 bases remained unmatched. The CDR3 sequence is 14 residues long. CDR3 loop: CASSLQGVQETQYF. The CDR3, as DNA: TGTGCCAGCAGCTTACAGGGGGTTCAAGAGACCCAGTACTTC.

The rearrangement uses TRBV12-3 or TRBV12-4 and TRBJ2-7; D is possibly TRBD1 (6 bases). The CDR3 is made up of 14 amino acids. V was pared by 5 bases and J by 2 bases, with 13 bases between. CDR3 amino acids: CASSPHKGAYEQYF. The CDR3 bases are TGTGCCAGCAGTCCCCACAAGGGGGCCTACGAGCAGTACTTC.

J is TRBJ2-5 and V is TRBV15; D possibly corresponds to TRBD2 (6 bases). The CDR3 is made up of 14 amino acids. Trimming stripped 3 bases from V and 4 bases from J, with 12 bases between. Germline CDR1 and CDR2: LNHNV and YYDKDF (reference sequence). DNA for the CDR3: TGTGCCACCAGCAGGGGGGAAGCGGGAGAGACCCAGTACTTC. It translates to CATSRGEAGETQYF.

This clonotype was observed a handful of times. The chain is built from TRBV2 and TRBJ2-6; D might be TRBD1 (5 bases). This CDR3 contains 16 residues. V was cut by 11 bases and J by 0 bases, with 17 bases left in between. Per the germline V gene, CDR1 is SNHLY and CDR2 is FYNNEI. The chain's CDR3 is CAGKTGLASGANVLTF. DNA for the CDR3: TGTGCCGGGAAAACAGGCTTAGCCTCTGGGGCCAACGTCCTGACTTTC.

This clonotype was detected only a few times. The chain links TRBV6-2 or TRBV6-3 to TRBJ2-3; D uncertain. V was pared by 6 bases and J by 0 bases, with 7 bases between. In germline, CDR1 is MNHEY, CDR2 SVGEGT. The CDR3 contains 13 residues. This CDR3 reads CASRADSTDTQYF. CDR3 nucleotide sequence: TGTGCCAGCAGGGCGGACAGCACAGATACGCAGTATTTT.

This clonotype was seen a handful of times. This chain uses TRBV24-1 with TRBJ2-5; perhaps TRBD2 as D (5 bases). Germline lookup yields CDR1 KGHDR and CDR2 SFDVKD. V was clipped by 9 bases and J by 2 bases, with 12 bases between them. This CDR3 is built from 13 residues. CDR3 loop: CATDHGLQETQYF. The CDR3 DNA reads TGTGCCACCGATCATGGACTTCAAGAGACCCAGTACTTC.

V is TRBV29-1 and J is TRBJ1-2; D uncertain. This CDR3 is built from 12 residues. The V and J ends lost 8 bases and 3 bases respectively, with 13 bases between them. Germline assignment: CDR1 SQVTM and CDR2 ANQGSEA. CDR3 in amino acids: CSCAEVHYGYTF. The CDR3, as DNA: TGCAGCTGCGCAGAGGTTCACTATGGCTACACCTTC.

This clonotype was seen only a few times. The chain recombines TRBV28 with TRBJ1-5; no reliable D call. There are 12 residues in the CDR3. Per the germline V gene, CDR1 is MDHEN and CDR2 is SYDVKM. V gave up 7 bases and J gave up 3 bases, with 7 bases separating them. In DNA form, the CDR3 reads TGTGCCAGCAAGGGAAACAATCAGCCCCAGCATTTT. Translating gives CASKGNNQPQHF.